This T cell receptor (beta chain) came from a study of control samples from healthy donors and cancer patients. The CDR3 spans 14 residues. V trimming: 2 bases; J trimming: 3 bases; junction bases outside the gene matches: 2. Germline CDR1 and CDR2: SGHTS and YDEGEE. Assay: immunoSEQ multiplex PCR; the TCRdb copy retains only in-frame clones and omits some. Here the sample spans tens of thousands of clones, roughly nine tenths being singletons. The receptor was isolated from a woman aged 45-65 years with colorectal cancer. J is TRBJ2-5 and V is TRBV5-8; 9 bases line up with TRBD1. Sequencing was performed on PBMCs. CDR3 bases: TGTGCCAGCAGCTTTAGGGACAGGGAAGAGACCCAGTACTTC. Amino acids: CASSFRDREETQYF.